A single TCR beta chain is shown here with its context. The sample is drawn from a study of blood T cell repertoires in COVID-19. Study background: Samples representing acute and convalescent COVID-19 were sourced from the United States, Italy and Spain. Sources were T cells, B-cell-depleted T cells, or PBMCs; the material itself was cDNA or gDNA.

Authors' data handling: For nucleated cells, counts were estimated from reference gene primer amplification. Generated by immunoSEQ multiplex PCR, the TCRdb table keeps only in-frame clones and is missing some. V and J calls and clone size are those listed in that table; D and trimming were worked out from the DNA. The sample shows over 85,000 clones, about 90% of them seen only once. Enrolled during active infection, Seattle patients were then followed longitudinally. The CDR3 has 13 residues. From germline, CDR1 is MNHEY and CDR2 SVGAGI. V was shortened by 7 bases and J by 5 bases, with 14 bases between the two germline ends.

The clonotype comes from a woman aged 45-59 years with COVID-19, enrolled during active disease. The rearrangement links TRBV6-5 to TRBJ1-2; D call uncertain. The sample was peripheral blood. The CDR3 loop is CASTRTDGYGYTF. The CDR3 DNA sequence: TGTGCCAGCACCCGGACTGACGGATATGGCTACACCTTC.